The 32 T cell receptor beta chains in this list originate from one sample, sequenced in a study of CD8 T cells in Susac syndrome (dated by TCRdb to about 2019). Libraries were made using the immunoSEQ multiplex PCR assay. RNA was extracted with the RNeasy kit and about 0.5 to 1 ug was reverse transcribed using random hexamers. TCRdb applied fastp at Q25 and MiXCR to the public reads, then kept only in-frame beta chains. Every entry covers one CDR3 protein and lists the most common genes and DNA from its rows. The sample yields about 130,000 distinct CDR3 sequences; more than 85% were counted once. Of the sample, around 0.2% falls within the top ten clones. Sequences were obtained from CD8+ T cells from PBMCs. These TCRs come from a human donor with Susac syndrome.

The rearrangement uses TRBV29-1 and TRBJ2-5, with D tentatively TRBD1 (5 bases). This CDR3 contains 12 residues. The germline gives CDR1 SQVTM, CDR2 ANQGSEA. Trimming took 7 bases from V and 2 from J, leaving 11 bases between them. The chain's CDR3 is CSEWGRQETQYF. DNA for the CDR3: TGCAGCGAGTGGGGCAGACAAGAGACCCAGTACTTC.

This chain's CDR3 is CASSVGTTSSYEQYF. The CDR3 DNA reads as TGTGCCAGCAGCGTAGGGACCACAAGCTCCTACGAGCAGTACTTC. The V and J genes are TRBV9 and TRBJ2-7, with D hard to call. The ends were cut back, 0 bases at V and 0 bases at J, with 10 bases in the middle. This CDR3 is built from 15 residues. Germline V gene lookup returns CDR1 SGDLS and CDR2 YYNGEE.

This clonotype was observed a few times. The V and J genes are TRBV12-3 or TRBV12-4 and TRBJ1-2; 7 bases are shared with TRBD1. The CDR3 extends over 15 amino acids. V lost 3 bases to trimming and J lost 0 bases; unmatched junction nucleotides: 4. The CDR3, as DNA: TGTGCCAGCAGTTTGGGGGACAGCCCTAACTATGGCTACACCTTC. This encodes CASSLGDSPNYGYTF.

This clonotype was counted once. The gene calls are TRBV12-5 and TRBJ1-2, with D possibly being TRBD1 (5 bases). Germline CDR1 reads LGHNT; CDR2 reads FRNRAP. V lost 4 bases and J lost 2, with 11 bases in between. This CDR3 has 14 residues. CDR3 region: CASGSVDSNYGYTF. The DNA for the CDR3 is TGTGCTAGTGGTTCGGTTGACAGCAACTATGGCTACACCTTC. Full variable domain (missing parts from reference TRBV12-5 and TRBJ1-2): DARVTQTPRHKVTEMGQEVTMRCQPILGHNTVFWYRQTMMQGLELLAYFRNRAPLDDSGMPKDRFSAEMPDATLATLKIQPSEPRDSAVYFCASGSVDSNYGYTFGSGTRLTVV.

On this clonotype: At one end, the junction sequence differs from germline, possibly due to a read error. The rearrangement links TRBV7-7 to TRBJ2-6; D is ambiguous. CDR3 length: 16 amino acids. Germline CDR1 SSHAT, CDR2 FNYEAQ (reference sequence). For the CDR3, the DNA is TGTGCTAGCAGCTTAAGCCCACCCTCTGGGGCCAACGTCCTGACTTTC. It is translated as CASSLSPPSGANVLTF. Filled out from reference TRBV7-7 and TRBJ2-6, the complete variable domain reads GAGVSQSPRYKVTKRGQDVTLRCDPISSHATLYWYQQALGQGPEFLTYFNYEAQPDKSGLPSDRFSAERPEGSISTLTIQRTEQRDSAMYRCASSLSPPSGANVLTFGAGSRLTVL.

This chain uses TRBV20-1 with TRBJ2-4; D remains ambiguous. Trimming shortened V by 4 bases and J by 1 base, and 14 bases separated the two germline ends. This CDR3 contains 15 residues. CDR1 DFQATT and CDR2 SNEGSKA come from the germline V gene (reference sequence). The DNA of the CDR3 is TGCAGTGCTAAGCCCCAGATGGAGGCCAAAAACATTCAGTACTTC. It yields the protein CSAKPQMEAKNIQYF.

This chain uses TRBV12-5 with TRBJ2-5; 7 bases align to TRBD2. This CDR3 spans 18 amino acids. J gave up 7 bases and V 5 bases, and 22 bases lay outside the gene matches. CDR1 and CDR2 from the germline V gene are LGHNT and FRNRAP. CDR3 bases: TGTGCTAGTGGTGCCCGCCCTCGTCCACTAGCGCCGGTTGGGACCCAGTACTTC. This gives the protein CASGARPRPLAPVGTQYF. Complete variable domain (other parts from reference TRBV12-5 and TRBJ2-5): DARVTQTPRHKVTEMGQEVTMRCQPILGHNTVFWYRQTMMQGLELLAYFRNRAPLDDSGMPKDRFSAEMPDATLATLKIQPSEPRDSAVYFCASGARPRPLAPVGTQYFGPGTRLLVL.

V and J are TRBV7-8 and TRBJ2-7; 9 bases agree with TRBD2. Per the germline V gene, CDR1 is SGHVS and CDR2 is FQNEAQ. The V gene end was trimmed by 5 bases and the J gene end by 4 bases; junction bases not matched to a gene: 9. This CDR3 has 15 residues. CDR3 in amino acids: CASSQGREGPYEQYF. In nucleotides, the CDR3 is TGTGCCAGCAGCCAAGGGCGGGAGGGCCCATACGAGCAGTACTTC.

The rearrangement uses TRBV27 and TRBJ1-1; TRBD1 aligns across 10 bases. Germline-derived CDR1 and CDR2 are MNHEY and SMNVEV (reference sequence). Unmatched junction bases numbered 6, after V lost 2 bases and J lost 0 bases. This CDR3 spans 17 amino acids. In DNA, the CDR3 is TGTGCCAGCAGTTTAACTGGGACAGGGGCGTTGAACACTGAAGCTTTCTTT. This sequence encodes CASSLTGTGALNTEAFF.

CDR3 loop: CASSPGAGEVIGHGYTF. The CDR3 DNA follows: TGCGCCAGCAGTCCCGGGGCAGGGGAGGTTATCGGCCATGGCTACACCTTC. The chain combines TRBV5-1 with TRBJ1-2; tentative D call: TRBD1 (6 bases). The ends were cut back, 5 bases at V and 6 bases at J, with 26 bases in the middle. From germline, CDR1 is SGHRS and CDR2 YFSETQ. CDR3 size: 17 residues.

The rearrangement joins TRBV6-2 or TRBV6-3 to TRBJ2-1, with a tentative D call TRBD2 (5 bases). The CDR3 is made up of 17 amino acids. Trimming pared 5 bases from V and 0 bases from J, leaving 17 bases between. Germline CDR1 is MNHEY and CDR2 is SVGEGT. This chain's CDR3 is CASSPSVGEISYNEQFF. CDR3 coding DNA: TGTGCCAGCAGTCCCTCCGTGGGAGAAATCTCCTACAATGAGCAGTTCTTC.

The V gene is TRBV13, the J gene TRBJ2-2; 11 nucleotides agree with TRBD1. The CDR3 totals 16 residues. CDR1 PRHDT and CDR2 FYEKMQ come from the germline V gene (reference sequence). J gave up 7 bases and V 2 bases, and 6 bases lay outside the gene matches. DNA of the CDR3: TGTGCCAGCAGCTTACGGACAGGGGGCGCGATCGGGGAGCTGTTTTTT. Translation: CASSLRTGGAIGELFF. Looking up the rest from reference TRBV13 and TRBJ2-2 gives the full variable domain: AAGVIQSPRHLIKEKRETATLKCYPIPRHDTVYWYQQGPGQDPQFLISFYEKMQSDKGSIPDRFSAQQFSDYHSELNMSSLELGDSALYFCASSLRTGGAIGELFFGEGSRLTVL.

The rearrangement uses TRBV9 and TRBJ2-7, with TRBD2 matching 9 bases. The length of the CDR3 is 16 residues. Germline V gives CDR1 SGDLS, CDR2 YYNGEE. With 2 bases clipped from V and 2 bases from J, the junction kept 8 bases outside the gene matches. CDR3 residues: CASSVVASGTTYEQYF. The DNA of the CDR3 is TGTGCCAGCAGCGTTGTGGCTAGCGGGACCACCTACGAGCAGTACTTC.

J is TRBJ2-1 and V is TRBV15; 10 bases are a match to TRBD2. This CDR3 is 16 amino acids long. V was clipped by 2 bases and J by 5 bases; unmatched bases: 6. Germline values: CDR1 LNHNV, CDR2 YYDKDF (reference sequence). CDR3 protein: CATSRPGTSANNEQFF. CDR3 in DNA: TGTGCCACCAGCAGACCTGGGACTAGCGCGAACAATGAGCAGTTCTTC.

The V call is TRBV7-8, the J call TRBJ1-5; possibly TRBD1 for D (5 bases). Germline CDR1 SGHVS, CDR2 FQNEAQ. The CDR3 has 19 amino acids. The V gene lost 1 base and the J gene lost 3 bases, with 22 bases spanning the gap. CDR3 amino acids: CASSLELVFGGKHNQPQHF. The CDR3, as DNA: TGTGCCAGCAGCTTAGAATTGGTTTTCGGGGGTAAGCACAATCAGCCCCAGCATTTT. The full variable domain, with the rest looked up from reference TRBV7-8 and TRBJ1-5, is GAGVSQSPRYKVAKRGQDVALRCDPISGHVSLFWYQQALGQGPEFLTYFQNEAQLDKSGLPSDRFFAERPEGSVSTLKIQRTQQEDSAVYLCASSLELVFGGKHNQPQHFGDGTRLSIL.

The chain has TRBV7-3 and TRBJ1-2, with a possible D match to TRBD1 (5 bases). CDR3 length: 14 amino acids. Germline V lookup: CDR1 SGHTA, CDR2 FQGTGA. The V and J ends lost 5 bases and 7 bases respectively, with 17 bases between them. CDR3 sequence: CASSPGRFSGGYTF. The DNA of the CDR3 is TGTGCCAGCAGCCCGGGACGCTTCTCAGGTGGCTACACCTTC.

J is TRBJ2-7 and V is TRBV19; D is possibly TRBD1 (5 bases). The CDR3 has 16 amino acids. Germline V CDR1 and CDR2: LNHDA, SQIVND (reference sequence). V gave up 6 bases and J gave up 2 bases, with 20 bases separating them. CDR3 coding DNA: TGTGCCAGTAGCCCATGGAGTGGGCAGGGAACCTACGAGCAGTACTTC. It translates to CASSPWSGQGTYEQYF.

The chain combines TRBV25-1 with TRBJ1-5; D uncertain. The V gene's germline CDR1 is MGHDK and CDR2 SYGVNS. The CDR3 extends over 15 amino acids. V was shortened by 4 bases and J by 1 base, with 11 bases between the two germline ends. As DNA, the CDR3 is TGTGCCAGCAGTGGGAGAGAGTCAAGCAATCAGCCCCAGCATTTT. This codes for CASSGRESSNQPQHF.

The V and J genes are TRBV7-9 and TRBJ2-5, with a weak D call TRBD1 (6 bases). The V end lost 5 bases, the J end lost 3 bases, and 13 bases lay between the germline ends. Per the germline V gene, CDR1 is SEHNR and CDR2 is FQNEAQ (reference sequence). CDR3 length equals 14 residues. CDR3 protein: CASSSWTDKETQYF. CDR3 nucleotide sequence: TGTGCCAGCAGCAGTTGGACAGATAAAGAGACCCAGTACTTC. Full variable domain (missing parts from reference TRBV7-9 and TRBJ2-5): DTGVSQNPRHKITKRGQNVTFRCDPISEHNRLYWYRQTLGQGPEFLTYFQNEAQLEKSRLLSDRFSAERPKGSFSTLEIQRTEQGDSAMYLCASSSWTDKETQYFGPGTRLLVL.

V is TRBV27 and J is TRBJ2-5; 7 positions match TRBD2. CDR1 and CDR2 (germline): MNHEY, SMNVEV (reference sequence). This CDR3 comprises 14 residues. Losses at the gene ends were 10 bases for V and 0 bases for J; bases not matched to a gene: 8. The CDR3 sequence is CATGGWEDQETQYF. CDR3 nucleotide sequence: TGTGCCACCGGGGGGTGGGAGGACCAAGAGACCCAGTACTTC.

The chain carries TRBV29-1 and TRBJ2-7, with D tentatively TRBD2 (5 bases). The CDR3 length is 12 residues. CDR1 SQVTM and CDR2 ANQGSEA come from the germline V gene. The V gene lost 5 bases and the J gene lost 3 bases, with 11 bases spanning the gap. The CDR3 nucleotides are TGCAGCGTTCAGACGGGGTACTACGAGCAGTACTTC. Translation: CSVQTGYYEQYF.

V gene TRBV12-3 or TRBV12-4 combines with J gene TRBJ2-3; a weak D match, TRBD2 (5 bases). V shed 6 bases and J shed 10 bases, with 14 bases lying between them. The CDR3 extends over 12 amino acids. CDR3 sequence: CASRTGSRPQYF. The CDR3 nucleotides read TGTGCCAGCAGAACGGGGAGCCGGCCGCAGTATTTT.

The chain joins TRBV9 to TRBJ2-1; 8 bases map to TRBD2. Germline V lookup: CDR1 SGDLS, CDR2 YYNGEE. Unmatched junction bases numbered 3, after V lost 0 bases and J lost 4 bases. This CDR3 spans 15 amino acids. CDR3 DNA: TGTGCCAGCAGCGTAGAGGCGGGAGGATACAATGAGCAGTTCTTC. Protein sequence: CASSVEAGGYNEQFF.

CDR3 sequence (DNA): TGCAGCGTTTCGCGGGGCACTGAAGCTTTCTTT. Protein: CSVSRGTEAFF. The V call is TRBV29-1, the J call TRBJ1-1, with D unresolved. Germline CDR1 and CDR2: SQVTM and ANQGSEA. The CDR3 has 11 residues. Deletions cut 5 bases from V and 4 bases from J, with 8 bases between.

The chain combines TRBV27 with TRBJ2-5, with 7 bases identical to TRBD1. Germline CDR1 is MNHEY and CDR2 is SMNVEV (reference sequence). V was clipped by 3 bases and J by 4 bases; unmatched bases: 5. This CDR3 comprises 14 residues. The CDR3 DNA follows: TGTGCCAGCAGTTTTGACAGGGTCACAGAGACCCAGTACTTC. This gives the protein CASSFDRVTETQYF.

CDR3: CASGLGQGAAVTGEQFF. The DNA for the CDR3 is TGTGCTAGTGGTTTGGGGCAGGGGGCGGCCGTTACTGGGGAGCAGTTCTTC. The V gene is TRBV12-5, the J gene TRBJ2-1; TRBD1 agrees at 8 bases. This CDR3 is 17 amino acids long. Germline V gene data show CDR1 as LGHNT and CDR2 as FRNRAP. Losses at the gene ends were 1 base for V and 10 bases for J; bases not matched to a gene: 15.

The V and J genes are TRBV12-3 or TRBV12-4 and TRBJ1-2, with a tentative D call TRBD1 (5 bases). The V and J ends lost 10 bases and 4 bases respectively, with 13 bases between them. The CDR3 loop spans 12 amino acids. The CDR3: CATNQGPYGYTF. The CDR3 coding sequence is TGTGCCACCAACCAGGGACCCTATGGCTACACCTTC.

The chain uses TRBV24-1 and TRBJ2-2; TRBD1 is a possible D gene (5 bases). CDR1 is KGHDR, CDR2 SFDVKD, per germline. The CDR3 consists of 16 residues. The V gene lost 3 bases and the J gene lost 5 bases, with 15 bases spanning the gap. The CDR3 here is CATSDGQGRLTGELFF. The CDR3 DNA is TGTGCCACCAGTGATGGCCAGGGTAGATTAACCGGGGAGCTGTTTTTT.

This chain joins TRBV3-1 and TRBJ2-3, with D possibly TRBD2 on 5 matching bases. The V gene's germline CDR1 is LGHDT and CDR2 YNNKEL (reference sequence). Deletions cut 0 bases from V and 4 bases from J, with 8 bases between. The CDR3 loop spans 14 amino acids. Here the CDR3 reads CASSQDGESDTQYF. DNA for the CDR3: TGTGCCAGCAGCCAAGACGGGGAATCAGATACGCAGTATTTT.

The chain carries TRBV20-1 and TRBJ2-1; D gene unclear. The CDR3 loop spans 14 amino acids. Trimming removed 6 bases from V and 1 base from J, with 13 bases in between. Germline CDR1 DFQATT, CDR2 SNEGSKA (reference sequence). The CDR3 region has the DNA TGCAGTGCGCCCAGACTCGTATCCTACAATGAGCAGTTCTTC. It translates to CSAPRLVSYNEQFF.

V gene TRBV11-2 combines with J gene TRBJ2-6; TRBD2 is a possible D gene (5 bases). Germline-derived CDR1 and CDR2 are SGHAT and FQNNGV. The CDR3 consists of 19 residues. The V end was cut by 4 bases, the J end by 2 bases, with 21 bases between. The CDR3 here is CASSSKRSLYAAGANVLTF. CDR3 sequence (DNA): TGTGCCAGCAGCTCCAAGCGGTCGCTTTACGCGGCTGGGGCCAACGTCCTGACTTTC.

This rearrangement joins TRBV7-9 to TRBJ2-7; a possible D gene is TRBD1 (5 bases). This CDR3 has 16 residues. Trimming cost V 1 base and J 0 bases, with 13 bases left between them. CDR1 and CDR2 (germline): SEHNR, FQNEAQ (reference sequence). CDR3 sequence: CASSLGQGVYSYEQYF. Written as DNA, the CDR3 is TGTGCCAGCAGCTTAGGGCAGGGTGTGTACTCCTACGAGCAGTACTTC.